This passage covers 28 T cell receptor beta chains from one sample sequenced in a study of T-cell reconstitution after alpha-beta-depleted transplantation in children. The authors prepared the TCRbeta library with unique molecular identifiers. MiXCR was run by TCRdb on the PCR reads, yielding one entry per CDR3 protein. Among about 4,900 distinct CDR3 sequences listed, under 30% were seen once. This specimen was PBMCs, mostly from graft donor cells, taken 60 days after TCRalphabeta/CD19-depleted stem cell transplant. The receptors were sampled from a male patient aged 2 to 10 who had a stem cell transplant for acute lymphoblastic leukemia, so the T cells may come from the graft donor.

This clonotype has a count of ten or more. The chain couples TRBV11-1 to TRBJ2-1; TRBD2 aligns across 10 bases. Per the germline V gene, CDR1 is SGHAT and CDR2 is FQDESV (reference sequence). This CDR3 has 19 residues. The junction had 17 bases not matched to a gene; V was cut back by 1 base and J by 8 bases. The chain's CDR3 is CASSLDTHPASGRGHEQFF. CDR3 bases: TGTGCCAGCAGCTTAGATACCCACCCGGCTAGCGGGAGAGGACATGAGCAGTTCTTC.

This clonotype was seen many times. This chain links TRBV9 with TRBJ1-1, with 9 bases identical to TRBD1. The length of the CDR3 is 14 residues. J lost 4 bases, V lost 3 bases, and 4 bases had no gene match. CDR1 SGDLS and CDR2 YYNGEE come from the germline V gene. CDR3: CASSGPTGGTEAFF. CDR3 coding DNA: TGTGCCAGCAGCGGACCGACAGGGGGCACTGAAGCTTTCTTT.

This clonotype has ten or more counts. The genes are TRBV7-2 and TRBJ2-4, with a possible D match to TRBD1 (5 bases). The CDR3 covers 13 residues. Germline-derived CDR1 and CDR2 are SGHTA and FQGNSA. Trimming stripped 4 bases from V and 5 bases from J, with 9 bases between. DNA of the CDR3: TGTGCCAGCAGCTCACAGGCAGAAAACATTCAGTACTTC. It codes for CASSSQAENIQYF.

This clonotype was observed many times. A single base separates this from a much larger clone, so it may be a read error. V and J are TRBV20-1 and TRBJ2-3; the D gene is possibly TRBD2 (6 bases). Per the germline V gene, CDR1 is DFQATT and CDR2 is SNEGSKA (reference sequence). This CDR3 region has 14 residues. Trimming shortened V by 8 bases and J by 4 bases, and 19 bases separated the two germline ends. The CDR3, as DNA: TGCAGTTTCAGAGGGGCGGGACGGGCAGATACGCAGTATTTT. As protein: CSFRGAGRADTQYF.

Many counts were recorded for this clonotype. CDR3 residues: CASRGDRGSYNEQFF. The CDR3 coding sequence is TGTGCCAGCAGGGGCGACAGGGGCTCCTACAATGAGCAGTTCTTC. The genes are TRBV6-5 and TRBJ2-1; 8 bases match TRBD1. This CDR3 has 15 residues. V shed 6 bases, J shed 0 bases, and the junction held 4 bases outside the gene matches. Germline V CDR1 and CDR2: MNHEY, SVGAGI.

This clonotype has a count of ten or more. The genes are TRBV30 and TRBJ2-5; 9 bases are shared with TRBD1. The J segment lost 5 bases and the V segment lost 5 bases, leaving 9 bases of the junction unmatched. Germline CDR1 GTSNPN, CDR2 SVGIG (reference sequence). This CDR3 spans 14 amino acids. CDR3 loop: CAWGYRGRGETQYF. CDR3 sequence (DNA): TGTGCCTGGGGGTACAGGGGGCGTGGGGAGACCCAGTACTTC. Full variable domain (rest looked up from reference TRBV30 and TRBJ2-5): SQTIHQWPATLVQPVGSPLSLECTVEGTSNPNLYWYRQAAGRGLQLLFYSVGIGQISSEVPQNLSASRPQDRQFILSSKKLLLSDSGFYLCAWGYRGRGETQYFGPGTRLLVL.

This clonotype was found many times. This chain connects TRBV5-1 to TRBJ2-3, with D maybe TRBD2 (6 bases). The CDR3 length is 15 residues. V was pared by 1 base and J by 0 bases, with 9 bases between. Germline V lookup: CDR1 SGHRS, CDR2 YFSETQ. The chain's CDR3 is CASSLWGGSTDTQYF. CDR3 in DNA: TGCGCCAGCAGCTTGTGGGGAGGTAGCACAGATACGCAGTATTTT.

There are many counts of this clonotype. This rearrangement joins TRBV7-9 to TRBJ2-7, with 10 bases identical to TRBD1. Per the germline V gene, CDR1 is SEHNR and CDR2 is FQNEAQ (reference sequence). Germline trimming cut 3 bases from V and 7 bases from J; bases unmatched to any gene: 12. The CDR3 is 16 residues long. CDR3 bases: TGTGCCAGCAGCTTTTACCGGGACAGGGGTACGGTAGAGCAGTACTTC. Its translation: CASSFYRDRGTVEQYF.

This clonotype was detected ten times or more. The chain joins TRBV7-9 to TRBJ1-4; 8 nucleotides align to TRBD1. V lost 4 bases, J lost 4 bases, and 2 bases stayed unmatched. There are 14 residues in the CDR3. Germline V gives CDR1 SEHNR, CDR2 FQNEAQ (reference sequence). CDR3 loop: CASSWTGLNEKLFF. Here the CDR3 DNA reads TGTGCCAGCAGCTGGACAGGGCTTAATGAAAAACTGTTTTTT.

In this sample, this clonotype is medium-sized. The chain carries TRBV3-1 and TRBJ1-1; D is perhaps TRBD1 (5 bases). V gave up 4 bases and J gave up 1 base, with 10 bases separating them. The length of the CDR3 is 14 residues. The germline gives CDR1 LGHDT, CDR2 YNNKEL (reference sequence). This CDR3 reads CASSLQGTNTEAFF. The CDR3 coding sequence is TGTGCCAGCAGCCTTCAGGGAACGAACACTGAAGCTTTCTTT.

Many counts were recorded for this clonotype. In DNA form, the CDR3 reads TGTGCCAGCAGCTTAGCAGGGGGCAGAACTGAAGCTTTCTTT. This encodes CASSLAGGRTEAFF. This chain connects TRBV7-9 to TRBJ1-1; 7 bases fit TRBD1. Germline assignment: CDR1 SEHNR and CDR2 FQNEAQ (reference sequence). V shed 0 bases and J 5 bases; nucleotides not matched to a gene: 3. This CDR3 comprises 14 residues.

This clonotype was seen repeatedly, ten times or more. This sequence joins TRBV7-9 and TRBJ2-1; D not resolved. In germline, CDR1 is SEHNR, CDR2 FQNEAQ (reference sequence). This CDR3 comprises 15 residues. The V end was cut by 1 base, the J end by 4 bases, with 11 bases between. The CDR3 bases are TGTGCCAGCAGCTTAGAAGGGCCCTATTACAATGAGCAGTTCTTC. This sequence encodes CASSLEGPYYNEQFF.

This clonotype was observed a handful of times. The chain joins TRBV5-6 to TRBJ1-6, with a weak D call TRBD1 (5 bases). Trimming cost V 7 bases and J 7 bases, with 18 bases left between them. Germline V CDR1 and CDR2: SGHDT, YYEEEE. This CDR3 is built from 15 residues. CDR3 sequence (DNA): TGTGCCAGCTCCGGGGCTTCTGGTTGGAATTCACCCCTCCACTTT. Residues: CASSGASGWNSPLHF.

This chain connects TRBV6-5 to TRBJ1-2; D might be TRBD1 (6 bases). This CDR3 has 13 amino acids. Trimming removed 3 bases from V and 6 bases from J, with 11 bases in between. The germline CDR1 and CDR2 sequences are MNHEY and SVGAGI. In DNA form, the CDR3 reads TGTGCCAGCAGTTATTCAGGGGACCATGGCTACACCTTC. Protein product: CASSYSGDHGYTF.

The V call is TRBV12-3 or TRBV12-4, the J call TRBJ2-1; 11 bases are shared with TRBD2. This CDR3 has 16 amino acids. Trimming cost V 5 bases and J 1 base; bases outside gene matches: 4. CDR3 sequence: CASSPGLAASYNEQFF. CDR3 sequence (DNA): TGTGCCAGCAGTCCGGGACTAGCGGCGTCCTACAATGAGCAGTTCTTC.

There are many counts of this clonotype. The chain links TRBV24-1 to TRBJ2-3; 10 bases agree with TRBD2. Germline V CDR1 and CDR2: KGHDR, SFDVKD. The CDR3 is made up of 16 amino acids. V gave up 0 bases and J gave up 3 bases; unmatched junction bases: 2. In DNA, the CDR3 is TGTGCCACCAGTGATTTGCAGGGACTAGCGACAGATACGCAGTATTTT. As protein: CATSDLQGLATDTQYF.

This clonotype was found many times. V is TRBV6-5 and J is TRBJ2-3; D ambiguous. The CDR3 contains 14 residues. From germline, CDR1 is MNHEY and CDR2 SVGAGI. The V end was cut by 5 bases, the J end by 1 base, with 10 bases between. DNA for the CDR3: TGTGCCAGCAGTCCTATGACGGGCACAGATACGCAGTATTTT. It translates to CASSPMTGTDTQYF.

By proportion, this clonotype is medium-sized (0.01 to 0.1%). The CDR3 loop is CASSAFRVGEQYF. The CDR3 DNA reads as TGTGCCAGCAGTGCGTTCCGGGTTGGCGAGCAGTACTTC. The rearrangement uses TRBV2 and TRBJ2-7; D uncertain. Trimming took 4 bases from V and 6 from J, leaving 13 bases between them. This CDR3 is built from 13 residues. Germline V gene data show CDR1 as SNHLY and CDR2 as FYNNEI.

This clonotype was counted many times. At one end, the junction sequence differs from germline, possibly due to a read error. This rearrangement joins TRBV6-5 to TRBJ2-1; 9 nucleotides line up with TRBD2. Per the germline V gene, CDR1 is MNHEY and CDR2 is SVGAGI. This CDR3 has 15 amino acids. In DNA form, the CDR3 reads TGTGCCAGCAGTTTAACCGGGACTAGCTACGATGAGCAGTTCTTC. It encodes CASSLTGTSYDEQFF.

This clonotype was seen at least ten times. The chain combines TRBV11-1 with TRBJ1-5; TRBD1 matches 7 bases. The ends lost 5 bases at V and 0 bases at J; junction bases unmatched: 13. The CDR3 length is 18 residues. Germline V gene sequence: CDR1 SGHAT, CDR2 FQDESV (reference sequence). The CDR3 DNA is TGTGCCAGCAGCCAAACGGGACAGATACCTCGTAGCAATCAGCCCCAGCATTTT. This codes for CASSQTGQIPRSNQPQHF.

This rearrangement joins TRBV28 to TRBJ1-5; D possibly corresponds to TRBD1 (5 bases). Per the germline V gene, CDR1 is MDHEN and CDR2 is SYDVKM. The CDR3 totals 14 residues. V dropped 5 bases and J dropped 3 bases, with 11 bases sitting between them. The CDR3 protein is CASSEAGPNQPQHF. CDR3 DNA: TGTGCCAGCAGTGAAGCGGGACCCAATCAGCCCCAGCATTTT.

This clonotype is labeled medium-sized. The J gene is TRBJ2-1, the V gene TRBV5-1; 12 bases map to TRBD2. Germline V gives CDR1 SGHRS, CDR2 YFSETQ. The CDR3 has 15 amino acids. The ends lost 1 base at V and 8 bases at J; junction bases unmatched: 4. The CDR3 spells CASSLSPSGGDEQFF. The CDR3, as DNA: TGCGCCAGCAGCTTGTCTCCTAGCGGGGGGGATGAGCAGTTCTTC.

This clonotype has a handful of counts. The chain combines TRBV18 with TRBJ2-3, with D perhaps matching TRBD2 (6 bases). This CDR3 region has 16 residues. Germline loops: CDR1 KGHSH, CDR2 LQKENI. V was pared by 1 base and J by 4 bases, with 15 bases between. This CDR3 is CASSPLSWRGADTQYF. DNA for the CDR3: TGTGCCAGCTCACCACTCAGTTGGAGGGGTGCAGATACGCAGTATTTT.

This clonotype was found many times. The V gene is TRBV12-3 or TRBV12-4, the J gene TRBJ2-7, with TRBD2 matching over 15 bases. The junction had 9 bases not matched to a gene; V was cut back by 6 bases and J by 0 bases. The CDR3 contains 18 residues. CDR3 coding DNA: TGTGCCAGCAGCCCCGGACTAGCGGGAGGGCCTTACTCCTACGAGCAGTACTTC. Amino acids: CASSPGLAGGPYSYEQYF.

This clonotype was counted ten times or more. This sequence joins TRBV7-9 and TRBJ2-7; 9 bases are a match to TRBD1. This CDR3 region has 15 residues. Germline V gene data show CDR1 as SEHNR and CDR2 as FQNEAQ (reference sequence). The V segment lost 6 bases and the J segment 1 base; nucleotides outside the gene matches: 7. The CDR3 loop reads CASSPQDRGSYEQYF. The CDR3 DNA reads TGTGCCAGCAGTCCACAGGACAGGGGTTCCTACGAGCAGTACTTC.

Many counts were recorded for this clonotype. The chain has TRBV28 and TRBJ1-6; D is unresolved. CDR1 and CDR2 from the germline V gene are MDHEN and SYDVKM. This CDR3 is 14 amino acids long. Trimming left V 6 bases short and J 0 bases short, with 6 bases between. This CDR3 reads CASRRSSYNSPLHF. DNA of the CDR3: TGTGCCAGCAGACGGAGCTCCTATAATTCACCCCTCCACTTT.

In regard to this clonotype: Germline and junction disagree at one end, which may indicate a read error. This chain links TRBV15 with TRBJ2-3; D call uncertain. The V gene's germline CDR1 is LNHNV and CDR2 YYDKDF (reference sequence). CDR3 length: 16 residues. CDR3 sequence (DNA): TGTGTCACCAGCAGAGTTGCCGGACGCATCACAGATACGCAGTATTTT. Residues: CVTSRVAGRITDTQYF. Combining the CDR3 with reference TRBV15 and TRBJ2-3 gives the whole variable domain DAMVIQNPRYQVTQFGKPVTLSCSQTLNHNVMYWYQQKSSQAPKLLFHYYDKDFNNEADTPDNFQSRRPNTSFCFLDIRSPGLGDTAMYLCVTSRVAGRITDTQYFGPGTRLTVL.

This clonotype was seen at least ten times. This chain connects TRBV4-1 to TRBJ2-7; 11 nucleotides match TRBD2. V was clipped by 7 bases and J by 2 bases; unmatched bases: 7. This CDR3 is 15 amino acids long. CDR1 MGHRA and CDR2 YSYEKL come from the germline V gene. CDR3 residues: CASNPGTSGPYEQYF. CDR3 nucleotide sequence: TGCGCCAGCAACCCGGGGACTAGCGGACCCTACGAGCAGTACTTC.